Listed below are T cell receptor beta chains from one sample, sequenced in a study of control samples from healthy donors and cancer patients. Clones were read by immunoSEQ multiplex PCR, and TCRdb kept only the in-frame ones, dropping some. The repertoire holds over 100,000 clones, with more than 70% as singletons. The sequenced material came from blood. The receptors here all came from a man aged 50-60 years in good health. Both conserved end residues are part of each CDR3. D genes are given only for firm matches. Not all rows give a size; the values are once, few, many and, for expanded clones, a class.

DNA: TGTGCCAGCAGGGGGACAGAAAAAAACATTCAGTACTTC
CDR3: CASRGTEKNIQYF
D: TRBD1
V: TRBV28
size: few
J: TRBJ2-4

DNA: TGTGCCAGCAGTTTAAGTGCTAGCGCAGCTAATGAGCAGTTCTTC
CDR3: CASSLSASAANEQFF
D: .
V: TRBV27
size: .
J: TRBJ2-1

DNA: TGCGCCAGCAGGCCGACCGCGGGATCCTACAATGAGCAGTTCTTC
CDR3: CASRPTAGSYNEQFF
D: .
V: TRBV5-1
size: .
J: TRBJ2-1

DNA: TGTGCCAGCAGCCATCGTACGGGTACTTCCCGTGATGAAAAACTGTTTTTT
CDR3: CASSHRTGTSRDEKLFF
D: .
V: TRBV3-1/TRBV3-2
size: .
J: TRBJ1-4

DNA: TGTGCCAGCAGTTCCGGGACAGGGGACTGGTACTATGGCTACACCTTC
CDR3: CASSSGTGDWYYGYTF
D: TRBD1
V: TRBV28
size: .
J: TRBJ1-2

DNA: TGTGCCAGCAGCCGGGCGGGGGGTAAAGAGACCCAGTACTTC
CDR3: CASSRAGGKETQYF
D: TRBD2
V: TRBV5-4
size: .
J: TRBJ2-5

DNA: TGTGCCATCAGTGGGACAGGCGTCTCTGGAAACACCATATATTTT
CDR3: CAISGTGVSGNTIYF
D: TRBD1
V: TRBV10-3
size: .
J: TRBJ1-3

DNA: TGCAGCGTTGACCTGGGACAGGGGGAAGAGACCCAGTACTTC
CDR3: CSVDLGQGEETQYF
D: TRBD1
V: TRBV29-1
size: .
J: TRBJ2-5

DNA: TGTGCCAGCAGTGAACTCGTCACCGGGGAGCTGTTTTTT
CDR3: CASSELVTGELFF
D: .
V: TRBV2
size: few
J: TRBJ2-2

DNA: TGTGCCAGCAGCTTGACAGGGGGCTACAATGAGCAGTTCTTC
CDR3: CASSLTGGYNEQFF
D: TRBD1
V: TRBV5-4
size: .
J: TRBJ2-1

DNA: TGCGCCAGCACTCCAACGGGGGTTGGCGGGGAGCTGTTTTTT
CDR3: CASTPTGVGGELFF
D: .
V: TRBV5-1
size: .
J: TRBJ2-2

DNA: TGTGCCAGCAGCGTTTTGGGGGGCTCCGGCAATGAGCAGTTCTTC
CDR3: CASSVLGGSGNEQFF
D: .
V: TRBV9
size: few
J: TRBJ2-1

DNA: TGTGCCAGCAGTGAAGCGCTCAGGGGCGTCTCTGAAGCTTTCTTT
CDR3: CASSEALRGVSEAFF
D: .
V: TRBV2
size: .
J: TRBJ1-1

DNA: TGTGCCAGCAGCGCACCCCGCGAGACCCAGTACTTC
CDR3: CASSAPRETQYF
D: .
V: TRBV9
size: .
J: TRBJ2-5

DNA: TGCAGCGCGGGCAGGGGGAATGAAAAACTGTTTTTT
CDR3: CSAGRGNEKLFF
D: TRBD1
V: TRBV29-1
size: once
J: TRBJ1-4

DNA: TGTGCCAGCAGCTTAGCTCGCCTTAGCGGGGAGGGCCAAGAGACCCAGTACTTC
CDR3: CASSLARLSGEGQETQYF
D: TRBD2
V: TRBV7-9
size: .
J: TRBJ2-5

DNA: TGTGCCAGCAGTTTAGGGCGGGATATTGGGACCTACGAGCAGTACTTC
CDR3: CASSLGRDIGTYEQYF
D: .
V: TRBV28
size: .
J: TRBJ2-7

DNA: TGTGCCTGGAGCCGGGGACAGGGACTTCAGCCCCAGCATTTT
CDR3: CAWSRGQGLQPQHF
D: TRBD1
V: TRBV30
size: .
J: TRBJ1-5

DNA: TGTGCCAGCAGTTTCGGGGGTACTAGCACAGATACGCAGTATTTT
CDR3: CASSFGGTSTDTQYF
D: .
V: TRBV28
size: .
J: TRBJ2-3

DNA: TGCGCCAGCAGCCCGGGACAGGTATCCTACGAGCAGTACTTC
CDR3: CASSPGQVSYEQYF
D: TRBD1
V: TRBV5-1
size: .
J: TRBJ2-7

DNA: TGTGCCAGCAGTCCCCAGAGCGGTTTGGGGGGCTACACCTTC
CDR3: CASSPQSGLGGYTF
D: .
V: TRBV6-2/TRBV6-3
size: .
J: TRBJ1-2

DNA: TGTGCCTGGCTTACAGGGTGGTCCTATGGCTACACCTTC
CDR3: CAWLTGWSYGYTF
D: .
V: TRBV30
size: .
J: TRBJ1-2

DNA: TGCGCCAGCAGCCGATCGGTCAGGGAGGAAGCTTTCTTT
CDR3: CASSRSVREEAFF
D: .
V: TRBV5-1
size: .
J: TRBJ1-1

DNA: TGCAGTGCTAGTGGGCCCGCGGGCGAGCAGTACTTC
CDR3: CSASGPAGEQYF
D: .
V: TRBV20-1
size: .
J: TRBJ2-7

DNA: TGTGCCAGCAGTTACCTTAGCGGGGGGGCAGATACGCAGTATTTT
CDR3: CASSYLSGGADTQYF
D: TRBD2
V: TRBV6-2/TRBV6-3
size: .
J: TRBJ2-3

DNA: TGTGCCAGCAGCTTATTGAATCCCTACGAGCAGTACTTC
CDR3: CASSLLNPYEQYF
D: .
V: TRBV7-9
size: few
J: TRBJ2-7

DNA: TGCGCCAGCAGCTTGAGGGTATCAGATACGCAGTATTTT
CDR3: CASSLRVSDTQYF
D: .
V: TRBV5-1
size: .
J: TRBJ2-3

DNA: TGTGCCAGCAGCCCCAGGACAGGGGCCCCACCTTATAGCAATCAGCCCCAGCATTTT
CDR3: CASSPRTGAPPYSNQPQHF
D: .
V: TRBV12-1
size: .
J: TRBJ1-5

DNA: TGCGCCAGCAGCCGTGGGAATTCTTACAATGAGCAGTTCTTC
CDR3: CASSRGNSYNEQFF
D: .
V: TRBV4-1
size: few
J: TRBJ2-1

DNA: TGCGCCAGCCTTATACGCGGACAGGGTAGCAATCAGCCCCAGCATTTT
CDR3: CASLIRGQGSNQPQHF
D: TRBD1
V: TRBV5-1
size: .
J: TRBJ1-5

DNA: TGTGCCAGCAGCTTGGCAGGGTTGGGCTACTACGAGCAGTACTTC
CDR3: CASSLAGLGYYEQYF
D: .
V: TRBV5-6
size: .
J: TRBJ2-7

DNA: TGCGCCAGCACCTACGGGGACAGGGCTGGAAACACCATATATTTT
CDR3: CASTYGDRAGNTIYF
D: TRBD1
V: TRBV5-1
size: .
J: TRBJ1-3

DNA: TGTGCCAGCAGTGGGGGTACAGTCTCATGGGTTGGCTACACCTTC
CDR3: CASSGGTVSWVGYTF
D: .
V: TRBV25-1
size: .
J: TRBJ1-2

DNA: TGTGCCAGCAGCCAAGATTTTGGAGGTGAAAAACTGTTTTTT
CDR3: CASSQDFGGEKLFF
D: .
V: TRBV3-1/TRBV3-2
size: .
J: TRBJ1-4

DNA: TGCGCCAGCAGCCAAGCGGGACAAGCAGGCCGTGCTTGGTTCTTC
CDR3: CASSQAGQAGRAWFF
D: .
V: TRBV4-1
size: .
J: TRBJ2-1

DNA: TGTGCCAGCAGCTCTACTAAACTGTCCGGGACAGGACACACTGAAGCTTTCTTT
CDR3: CASSSTKLSGTGHTEAFF
D: TRBD1
V: TRBV7-9
size: few
J: TRBJ1-1

DNA: TGCGCCAGCAGCTTGGAGGGACAGGGGATCCACGAGCAGTACTTC
CDR3: CASSLEGQGIHEQYF
D: TRBD1
V: TRBV5-1
size: .
J: TRBJ2-7

DNA: TGTGCCAGCACGAGGGTACCGGGACAGGGTCATGGCTACACCTTC
CDR3: CASTRVPGQGHGYTF
D: TRBD1
V: TRBV6-5
size: .
J: TRBJ1-2

DNA: TGTGCCAGCAGTGAAGCACTGGCTGCTGGAAACACCATATATTTT
CDR3: CASSEALAAGNTIYF
D: .
V: TRBV6-1
size: .
J: TRBJ1-3

DNA: TGTGCCAGTAGTATTTCTAGCAATCAGCCCCAGCATTTT
CDR3: CASSISSNQPQHF
D: .
V: TRBV19
size: .
J: TRBJ1-5

DNA: TGTGCCACCAGCACGACTAGCGGGGCAACAGATACGCAGTATTTT
CDR3: CATSTTSGATDTQYF
D: TRBD2
V: TRBV15
size: .
J: TRBJ2-3

DNA: TGTGCCAGCAGTGAAATCGGGACAGCTCAAGAGACCCAGTACTTC
CDR3: CASSEIGTAQETQYF
D: TRBD1
V: TRBV2
size: .
J: TRBJ2-5

DNA: TGCGCCAGCAGCCTCCGACTAGCGGGGGACGAGCAGTTCTTC
CDR3: CASSLRLAGDEQFF
D: TRBD2
V: TRBV5-1
size: .
J: TRBJ2-1

DNA: TGTGCCATCTCAAGACAGTCGGATTATGGCTACACCTTC
CDR3: CAISRQSDYGYTF
D: .
V: TRBV6-6
size: .
J: TRBJ1-2